The 17 T cell receptor beta chains presented below share a single source sample, sequenced in a study of T cell responses to AZD1222 COVID-19 vaccine. Only in-frame clones appear in the TCRdb table, and some are missing; sequencing was by immunoSEQ multiplex PCR. The data hold 90,000 to 140,000 clones, with roughly 90% observed a single time. The sample here was peripheral blood, taken on day 0 of AZD1222 vaccination. The origin of the receptors is an adult in good health.

This clone has just a few counts. The chain couples TRBV18 to TRBJ1-4; D not certain. The ends were cut back, 3 bases at V and 0 bases at J, with 23 bases in the middle. The germline V gene has CDR1 KGHSH and CDR2 LQKENI. This CDR3 region has 20 residues. This chain's CDR3 is CASSPLTASHQPTTNEKLFF. In DNA form, the CDR3 reads TGTGCCAGCTCACCTCTGACGGCTAGCCACCAACCAACAACTAATGAAAAACTGTTTTTT. Filled out from reference TRBV18 and TRBJ1-4, the complete variable domain reads NAGVMQNPRHLVRRRGQEARLRCSPMKGHSHVYWYRQLPEEGLKFMVYLQKENIIDESGMPKERFSAEFPKEGPSILRIQQVVRGDSAAYFCASSPLTASHQPTTNEKLFFGSGTQLSVL.

The chain has TRBV9 and TRBJ2-7; D is uncertain. From germline, CDR1 is SGDLS and CDR2 YYNGEE. Between the trimmed V and J ends, which lost 1 base and 4 bases, there was a span of 9 bases. This CDR3 spans 13 amino acids. The CDR3 nucleotides read TGTGCCAGCAGCGTATCTGGGGTTTACGAGCAGTACTTC. Protein product: CASSVSGVYEQYF.

The chain combines TRBV10-1 with TRBJ2-3, with D possibly matching TRBD1 (5 bases). Germline V CDR1 and CDR2: WNHNN, SYGVQD (reference sequence). V was pared by 2 bases and J by 1 base, with 7 bases between. CDR3 length: 14 residues. Here the CDR3 DNA reads TGCGCCAGCAGTGAGGGCAGGGGCACAGATACGCAGTATTTT. Amino acid sequence: CASSEGRGTDTQYF.

The genes are TRBV27 and TRBJ2-2; either TRBD1 or TRBD2 may supply D (5 bases each). V was shortened by 6 bases and J by 5 bases, with 13 bases between the two germline ends. This CDR3 spans 14 amino acids. CDR1 and CDR2 (germline): MNHEY, SMNVEV (reference sequence). In DNA, the CDR3 is TGTGCCAGCAGCGCCGGTGGGGGTACCGGGGAGCTGTTTTTT. Its translation: CASSAGGGTGELFF.

The chain couples TRBV19 to TRBJ2-7; tentative D call: TRBD1 (6 bases). Germline V gene sequence: CDR1 LNHDA, CDR2 SQIVND (reference sequence). V gave up 0 bases and J gave up 0 bases, with 24 bases separating them. This CDR3 has 20 residues. This CDR3 is CASSIDPAASLGGHSYEQYF. The DNA for the CDR3 is TGTGCCAGTAGTATAGATCCGGCAGCCTCCCTTGGGGGACACTCCTACGAGCAGTACTTC.

The DNA for the CDR3 is TGCAGTGCTCGCAGGGACACTGAAGCTTTCTTT. This codes for CSARRDTEAFF. The chain has TRBV20-1 and TRBJ1-1, with TRBD1 as a possible D gene (5 bases). The CDR3 is 11 amino acids. The germline V gene has CDR1 DFQATT and CDR2 SNEGSKA (reference sequence). The V end lost 5 bases, the J end lost 3 bases, and 7 bases lay between the germline ends.

The chain joins TRBV6-2 or TRBV6-3 to TRBJ2-7; D call uncertain. Per the germline V gene, CDR1 is MNHEY and CDR2 is SVGEGT. The V and J ends lost 5 bases and 7 bases respectively, with 12 bases between them. The CDR3 covers 12 residues. DNA for the CDR3: TGTGCCAGCAGTGAGCCTAGAAAAGAGCAGTACTTC. Translated, it gives CASSEPRKEQYF.

The chain recombines TRBV6-1 with TRBJ1-1, with 11 bases that match TRBD1. The V gene's germline CDR1 is MNHNS and CDR2 SASEGT. CDR3 size: 15 residues. V shed 2 bases and J 5 bases; nucleotides not matched to a gene: 4. CDR3 DNA sequence: TGTGCCAGCAGTGAAACGGGACAGGGGGATACTGAAGCTTTCTTT. Protein sequence: CASSETGQGDTEAFF.

The CDR3: CASRGHRDTISNQPQHF. The CDR3 DNA is TGCGCCAGCAGGGGTCACCGGGACACCATTAGCAATCAGCCCCAGCATTTT. The chain has TRBV5-1 and TRBJ1-5, with a tentative D call TRBD1 (6 bases). Germline V gene lookup returns CDR1 SGHRS and CDR2 YFSETQ. The CDR3 runs to 17 residues. V dropped 5 bases and J dropped 0 bases, with 18 bases sitting between them.

The chain has TRBV4-3 and TRBJ1-5, with TRBD1 identical over 9 bases. CDR3 size: 18 residues. Trimming took 5 bases from V and 1 from J; bases not matched to a gene: 12. Per germline, CDR1 LGHNA and CDR2 YSLEER. The CDR3 loop reads CASSYPGQGWWSNQPQHF. CDR3 DNA: TGCGCCAGCAGCTACCCGGGACAGGGTTGGTGGAGCAATCAGCCCCAGCATTTT.

The genes are TRBV5-1 and TRBJ2-2; D possibly uses TRBD1 or TRBD2 (5 bases each). This CDR3 spans 17 amino acids. V gave up 4 bases and J gave up 0 bases, with 16 bases separating them. Germline-derived CDR1 and CDR2 are SGHRS and YFSETQ. Here the CDR3 reads CASSLRPGTANTGELFF. The CDR3 DNA is TGCGCCAGCAGCCTCCGTCCAGGGACCGCGAACACCGGGGAGCTGTTTTTT.

The chain uses TRBV19 and TRBJ1-1; D call uncertain. V was pared by 1 base and J by 8 bases, with 14 bases between. Germline CDR1 is LNHDA and CDR2 is SQIVND (reference sequence). The CDR3 sequence is 14 residues long. CDR3 in amino acids: CASSIVGEGLEAFF. CDR3 in DNA: TGTGCCAGTAGTATAGTAGGCGAAGGGCTCGAAGCTTTCTTT.

The CDR3 is CASSLSLNRVNYGYTF. Written as DNA, the CDR3 is TGTGCCAGCAGCTTATCACTTAACCGGGTAAACTATGGCTACACCTTC. The chain is built from TRBV7-9 and TRBJ1-2, with no clear D. The germline V and J ends were trimmed by 2 bases and 2 bases, with 15 bases remaining between them. The CDR3 contains 16 residues. Per germline, CDR1 SEHNR and CDR2 FQNEAQ (reference sequence).

The CDR3 nucleotides are TGTGCCAGCAGCTTAAGGCAGGGTTCCTACGAGCAGTACTTC. It yields the protein CASSLRQGSYEQYF. The chain uses TRBV7-2 and TRBJ2-7; a weak D match, TRBD1 (5 bases). Looked up from germline, CDR1 is SGHTA and CDR2 is FQGNSA. The CDR3 totals 14 residues. V gave up 2 bases and J gave up 1 base, with 9 bases separating them.

The chain carries TRBV11-2 and TRBJ1-1; D is undetermined. V dropped 4 bases and J dropped 6 bases, with 6 bases sitting between them. Germline V CDR1 and CDR2: SGHAT, FQNNGV. The CDR3 extends over 11 amino acids. Here the CDR3 reads CASSWAAEAFF. In DNA, the CDR3 is TGTGCCAGCAGCTGGGCGGCTGAAGCTTTCTTT. Complete variable domain (other parts from reference TRBV11-2 and TRBJ1-1): EAGVAQSPRYKIIEKRQSVAFWCNPISGHATLYWYQQILGQGPKLLIQFQNNGVVDDSQLPKDRFSAERLKGVDSTLKIQPAKLEDSAVYLCASSWAAEAFFGQGTRLTVV.

This chain connects TRBV6-1 to TRBJ1-2; TRBD1 aligns across 8 bases. Germline loops: CDR1 MNHNS, CDR2 SASEGT. V shed 3 bases and J 4 bases; nucleotides not matched to a gene: 1. The CDR3 length is 13 residues. The CDR3 DNA reads TGTGCCAGCAGTGAGACAGGGGTCTATGGCTACACCTTC. Its protein is CASSETGVYGYTF.

J is TRBJ2-2 and V is TRBV18, with no clear D. Germline V lookup: CDR1 KGHSH, CDR2 LQKENI. V dropped 0 bases and J dropped 8 bases, with 4 bases sitting between them. The CDR3 covers 12 residues. CDR3 nucleotides: TGTGCCAGCTCACCACCCGCGGGGGAGCTGTTTTTT. Residues: CASSPPAGELFF.